Sequencing of this T cell receptor (beta chain) was carried out in a study of T cell repertoires in cytomegalovirus infection. Across the whole study: Public TCR beta signatures marked donors with CMV infection and the matching HLA. The study, taken as a whole, reports: Dominant in the ex vivo response were TCR beta clonotypes restricted by HLA-C and specific for CMV. Using cumulative public TCR beta family frequency, the authors identified those who carried CMV together with the relevant HLA.

The J segment lost 5 bases and the V segment lost 3 bases, leaving 19 bases of the junction unmatched. The CDR3 loop spans 19 amino acids. Germline V gene lookup returns CDR1 MGHRA and CDR2 YSYEKL. This clonotype was recorded at least ten times. Antigen unknown. Each CDR3 protein gets one entry after TCRdb re-called the reads with MiXCR. Here the sample spans hundreds of thousands of distinct CDR3 sequences, roughly 12% being singletons. The clonotype comes from a human donor in good health (CMV status not recorded). Some clones in this sample may be carry-over from other donors' samples. The sequencing sample was made of PBMCs. This chain links TRBV4-1 with TRBJ2-1, with TRBD2 matching over 7 bases. The CDR3 here is CASSQAPYGTGEGHNEQFF. In DNA form, the CDR3 reads TGCGCCAGCAGCCAGGCTCCGTACGGGACGGGGGAGGGGCACAATGAGCAGTTCTTC.